The rows below give T cell receptor beta chains drawn from one sample of a study of blood T cell repertoires in COVID-19. Profiling relied on immunoSEQ multiplex PCR, and the TCRdb table lists in-frame clones only, not all of them. The sample has tens of thousands of clones, 90% seen once. The material sequenced was peripheral blood. Receptor source: a human donor with active COVID-19. The donor label of this sample is uncertain. Each CDR3 is given with its conserved first and last residue. Fields, in order: V gene, J gene, clone size, D gene, CDR3 DNA, CDR3 protein. The D gene is left open where the match is weak. Size tells how often a clone was seen (once, few, many) or the class of an expanded clone, and some rows leave it out.

v_gene: TRBV19
j_gene: TRBJ1-1
abundance: .
d_gene: .
CDR3nt: TGTGCCAGTAGTATAGGAGGAGGACAGTGGAACACTGAAGCTTTCTTT
CDR3aa: CASSIGGGQWNTEAFF

v_gene: TRBV6-5
j_gene: TRBJ2-7
abundance: .
d_gene: .
CDR3nt: TGTGCCAGCAGTTACTCGAGCGGTCCCGGCTACGAGCAGTACTTC
CDR3aa: CASSYSSGPGYEQYF

v_gene: TRBV7-2
j_gene: TRBJ2-1
abundance: .
d_gene: TRBD2
CDR3nt: TGTGCCAGCAGCCTTAGCGGGAGGGCGTGGAATGAGCAGTTCTTC
CDR3aa: CASSLSGRAWNEQFF

v_gene: TRBV27
j_gene: TRBJ2-5
abundance: once
d_gene: .
CDR3nt: TGTGCCAGCACCTCGCGGGGCAGGCCCGAGACCCAGTACTTC
CDR3aa: CASTSRGRPETQYF

v_gene: TRBV10-2
j_gene: TRBJ2-3
abundance: .
d_gene: TRBD2
CDR3nt: TGCGCCACCCAGCAGTGGACGGGGGGGACAGATACGCAGTATTTT
CDR3aa: CATQQWTGGTDTQYF

v_gene: TRBV11-1
j_gene: TRBJ1-6
abundance: few
d_gene: .
CDR3nt: TGTGCCAGCAGCTCCAGCCTAGGCTCACCCCTCCACTTT
CDR3aa: CASSSSLGSPLHF

v_gene: TRBV5-6
j_gene: TRBJ1-1
abundance: .
d_gene: TRBD1
CDR3nt: TGTGCCAGCAGCTTAACAGGGGGGAACACTGAAGCTTTCTTT
CDR3aa: CASSLTGGNTEAFF

v_gene: TRBV5-1
j_gene: TRBJ2-1
abundance: .
d_gene: TRBD2
CDR3nt: TGCGCCAGCAGCCTGACGGGGACTAGCGGAAACAATGAGCAGTTCTTC
CDR3aa: CASSLTGTSGNNEQFF

v_gene: TRBV3-1/TRBV3-2
j_gene: TRBJ2-3
abundance: .
d_gene: TRBD2
CDR3nt: TGTGCCAGCAGCCTCATAGCGGGTGTCACAGATACGCAGTATTTT
CDR3aa: CASSLIAGVTDTQYF

v_gene: TRBV7-8
j_gene: TRBJ1-5
abundance: once
d_gene: TRBD1
CDR3nt: TGTGCCAGCGACATGGGGGGACAGGGCAATCAGCCCCAGCATTTT
CDR3aa: CASDMGGQGNQPQHF

v_gene: TRBV28
j_gene: TRBJ1-5
abundance: .
d_gene: TRBD1
CDR3nt: TGTGCCAGCAGCCGGGACAGGGGGCCACTCAATCAGCCCCAGCATTTT
CDR3aa: CASSRDRGPLNQPQHF

v_gene: TRBV6-5
j_gene: TRBJ2-6
abundance: .
d_gene: .
CDR3nt: TGTGCCAGCAGTTCACTCCCACCCTCTGGGGCCAACGTCCTGACTTTC
CDR3aa: CASSSLPPSGANVLTF

v_gene: TRBV6-5
j_gene: TRBJ2-3
abundance: .
d_gene: TRBD2
CDR3nt: TGTGCCAGCAGTTTTTCCGGGACTAGCGGGGCAGATACGCAGTATTTT
CDR3aa: CASSFSGTSGADTQYF

v_gene: TRBV29-1
j_gene: TRBJ2-5
abundance: .
d_gene: .
CDR3nt: TGCAGCGGGCACCAGGGGAGGGGTGAGACCCAGTACTTC
CDR3aa: CSGHQGRGETQYF

v_gene: TRBV3-1/TRBV3-2
j_gene: TRBJ1-2
abundance: .
d_gene: TRBD1
CDR3nt: TGTGCCAGCAGCCCCCGGGACAGGGTCTATGGCTACACCTTC
CDR3aa: CASSPRDRVYGYTF

v_gene: TRBV11-2
j_gene: TRBJ1-2
abundance: .
d_gene: .
CDR3nt: TGTGCCAGCAGCTTAAACGTCGTGACAGCAGGCTACACCTTC
CDR3aa: CASSLNVVTAGYTF

v_gene: TRBV7-8
j_gene: TRBJ2-1
abundance: .
d_gene: TRBD1
CDR3nt: TGTGCCAGCAGCTTAGGCCCGGGACAGTACAATGAGCAGTTCTTC
CDR3aa: CASSLGPGQYNEQFF

v_gene: TRBV27
j_gene: TRBJ2-6
abundance: .
d_gene: TRBD1
CDR3nt: TGTGCCAGCAGTATTTGGGACAGGGGGCCTGGGGCCAACGTCCTGACTTTC
CDR3aa: CASSIWDRGPGANVLTF

v_gene: TRBV28
j_gene: TRBJ2-7
abundance: .
d_gene: TRBD1
CDR3nt: TGTGCCAGCGCCCGGGACAGTGCCCCTGACGAGCAGTACTTC
CDR3aa: CASARDSAPDEQYF

v_gene: TRBV29-1
j_gene: TRBJ2-7
abundance: .
d_gene: TRBD1
CDR3nt: TGCAGCGTTGAAGAAACCGGGACAGTTGCCGAGCAGTACTTC
CDR3aa: CSVEETGTVAEQYF

v_gene: TRBV27
j_gene: TRBJ2-7
abundance: .
d_gene: .
CDR3nt: TGTGCCAGCAGTTTATCTTGGGCAGGGGAAGAGCAGTACTTC
CDR3aa: CASSLSWAGEEQYF

v_gene: TRBV5-4
j_gene: TRBJ2-1
abundance: .
d_gene: .
CDR3nt: TGTGCCAGCAGCTCAAGGGACACCCCCGGACAGAATGAGCAGTTCTTC
CDR3aa: CASSSRDTPGQNEQFF

v_gene: TRBV5-1
j_gene: TRBJ2-7
abundance: .
d_gene: TRBD1
CDR3nt: TGCGCCAGCAGCTTGGTAGGGCAGGGGGTTGACGAGCAGTACTTC
CDR3aa: CASSLVGQGVDEQYF

v_gene: TRBV27
j_gene: TRBJ1-2
abundance: .
d_gene: TRBD1
CDR3nt: TGTGCCAGCAGTTTCCGACAGGGGTCTCTCTATGGCTACACCTTC
CDR3aa: CASSFRQGSLYGYTF

v_gene: TRBV27
j_gene: TRBJ2-5
abundance: .
d_gene: .
CDR3nt: TGTGCCAGCAGTTTAGGGGCGACCCAGTACTTC
CDR3aa: CASSLGATQYF

v_gene: TRBV3-1/TRBV3-2
j_gene: TRBJ1-4
abundance: few
d_gene: TRBD1
CDR3nt: TGTGCCAGCAGCCAAGAGGGACAGGGGGCAACTAATGAAAAACTGTTTTTT
CDR3aa: CASSQEGQGATNEKLFF

v_gene: TRBV7-2
j_gene: TRBJ1-1
abundance: .
d_gene: .
CDR3nt: TGTGCCAGCAGCCCCGACAGGACGTACACTGAAGCTTTCTTT
CDR3aa: CASSPDRTYTEAFF

v_gene: TRBV19
j_gene: TRBJ1-5
abundance: .
d_gene: .
CDR3nt: TGTGCCAGTACCCTACGGGGGGGGGCCGGGGGCAATCAGCCCCAGCATTTT
CDR3aa: CASTLRGGAGGNQPQHF

v_gene: TRBV7-9
j_gene: TRBJ2-6
abundance: once
d_gene: .
CDR3nt: TGTGCCAGCAGCTCCGGGGTGGATGGGGCCAACGTCCTGACTTTC
CDR3aa: CASSSGVDGANVLTF